These 32 T cell receptor beta chains share one sample of origin, sequenced in a study of T cell responses to AZD1222 COVID-19 vaccine. Sequencing used immunoSEQ multiplex PCR; TCRdb keeps in-frame clones, though not all of them. The sample carries around 150,000 clones, 80% to 95% recorded once. The starting material was peripheral blood, obtained on day 0 of AZD1222 vaccination. Every receptor here comes from an adult in good health.

This CDR3 is CASSLTLPRGPGNHGYTF. The CDR3 DNA sequence: TGTGCCAGCAGCTTGACATTACCCAGGGGGCCGGGAAATCACGGCTACACCTTC. The chain recombines TRBV7-2 with TRBJ1-2; TRBD1 agrees at 8 bases. Germline CDR1 reads SGHTA; CDR2 reads FQGNSA. V lost 3 bases, J lost 8 bases, and 20 bases stayed unmatched. CDR3 length: 18 amino acids.

This clone has just one count. Because it lacks the conserved phenylalanine or tryptophan at the end, this CDR3 is likely a read error. The DNA is omitted, as the CDR3 cannot be located on it reliably, and the CDR3 follows TCRdb's listing. The chain combines TRBV20-1 with TRBJ1-2; the D call TRBD1 from the table was never checked on the DNA. The CDR3 is 9 amino acids in total, end residues counted. Germline CDR1 reads DFQATT; CDR2 reads SNEGSKA (reference sequence). This CDR3 reads CSALQGPII.

The chain is built from TRBV18 and TRBJ2-2; 9 positions match TRBD1. Germline CDR1 is KGHSH and CDR2 is LQKENI. The CDR3 sequence is 14 residues long. The V gene end was trimmed by 7 bases and the J gene end by 6 bases; junction bases not matched to a gene: 6. The CDR3 DNA reads TGTGCCAGCTTGACGACAGGGGGATCCGGGGAGCTGTTTTTT. Its protein product is CASLTTGGSGELFF.

The chain joins TRBV7-2 to TRBJ1-6; no clear D gene. The length of the CDR3 is 14 residues. The germline CDR1 and CDR2 sequences are SGHTA and FQGNSA. V was cut by 1 base and J by 14 bases, with 15 bases left in between. The CDR3 DNA is TGTGCCAGCAGCTTAGGGCAGACCCAAGAAGCCCTCCACTTT. This translates into CASSLGQTQEALHF. The complete variable domain, with remaining parts taken from reference TRBV7-2 and TRBJ1-6, reads GAGVSQSPSNKVTEKGKDVELRCDPISGHTALYWYRQSLGQGLEFLIYFQGNSAPDKSGLPSDRFSAERTGGSVSTLTIQRTQQEDSAVYLCASSLGQTQEALHFGNGTRLTVT.

The chain has TRBV9 and TRBJ2-1; D uncertain. Trimming cost V 4 bases and J 6 bases, with 17 bases left between them. The CDR3 has 15 residues. Germline V CDR1 and CDR2: SGDLS, YYNGEE. The DNA for the CDR3 is TGTGCCAGCAGCCCACGATCGACGATCGGCAATGAGCAGTTCTTC. Translated: CASSPRSTIGNEQFF.

The V gene is TRBV27, the J gene TRBJ1-4; the match to TRBD1 covers 7 bases. Germline V gene data show CDR1 as MNHEY and CDR2 as SMNVEV (reference sequence). With V trimmed by 1 base and J by 2 bases, 7 bases remained unmatched. The CDR3 spans 17 residues. The CDR3 nucleotides are TGTGCCAGCAGTTTATATTTTAGGGGGCGGACTAATGAAAAACTGTTTTTT. Protein product: CASSLYFRGRTNEKLFF.

The chain carries TRBV4-2 and TRBJ1-3, with a possible D match to TRBD1 (5 bases). This CDR3 region has 18 residues. From germline, CDR1 is LGHNA and CDR2 YNFKEQ. V shed 1 base and J shed 4 bases, with 20 bases lying between them. DNA for the CDR3: TGTGCCAGCAGCCAAGTCTCTCCCGGCAGGGTGGGAGGAAACACCATATATTTT. Protein sequence: CASSQVSPGRVGGNTIYF.

The rearrangement links TRBV19 to TRBJ1-4; perhaps TRBD1 as D (6 bases). V was cut by 6 bases and J by 5 bases, with 13 bases left in between. Looked up from germline, CDR1 is LNHDA and CDR2 is SQIVND (reference sequence). CDR3 length: 14 amino acids. As DNA, the CDR3 is TGTGCCAGTAGCAACAGGGAGTTGAATGAAAAACTGTTTTTT. It translates to CASSNRELNEKLFF.

The chain employs TRBV4-1 and TRBJ1-1; D might be TRBD1 (5 bases). The germline V gene has CDR1 MGHRA and CDR2 YSYEKL. V lost 2 bases, J lost 4 bases, and 14 bases lay in between. The CDR3 sequence is 15 residues long. CDR3 loop: CASSQHGPGGTEAFF. In nucleotides, the CDR3 is TGCGCCAGCAGCCAACACGGGCCGGGGGGCACTGAAGCTTTCTTT.

The V and J genes are TRBV28 and TRBJ2-2, with D maybe TRBD1 (5 bases). The germline V gene has CDR1 MDHEN and CDR2 SYDVKM. The ends were cut back, 3 bases at V and 5 bases at J, with 13 bases in the middle. This CDR3 spans 15 amino acids. For the CDR3, the DNA is TGTGCCAGCAGTTTGTCTAGGGGCCGAACCGGGGAGCTGTTTTTT. It specifies CASSLSRGRTGELFF. The whole variable domain, remainder taken from reference TRBV28 and TRBJ2-2, is DVKVTQSSRYLVKRTGEKVFLECVQDMDHENMFWYRQDPGLGLRLIYFSYDVKMKEKGDIPEGYSVSREKKERFSLILESASTNQTSMYLCASSLSRGRTGELFFGEGSRLTVL.

The chain carries TRBV18 and TRBJ1-5, with 8 nucleotides matching TRBD1. This CDR3 has 14 amino acids. The germline V gene has CDR1 KGHSH and CDR2 LQKENI. The ends lost 6 bases at V and 6 bases at J; junction bases unmatched: 7. CDR3 nucleotide sequence: TGTGCCAGCTCGCCCGACAGGGGCGGTCAGCCCCAGCATTTT. It translates to CASSPDRGGQPQHF.

In this sample, this clone turned up a few times. The chain recombines TRBV4-1 with TRBJ2-7; D is possibly TRBD1 (6 bases). Germline lookup yields CDR1 MGHRA and CDR2 YSYEKL. V lost 1 base and J 0 bases, leaving 10 bases between the germline ends. CDR3 length: 15 amino acids. CDR3 in amino acids: CASSQGQAFSYEQYF. DNA of the CDR3: TGCGCCAGCAGCCAAGGACAGGCTTTCTCCTACGAGCAGTACTTC.

CDR3 in DNA: TGCGCCAGCAGTCAGCATGACGACGAGCAGTACTTC. It translates to CASSQHDDEQYF. The rearrangement uses TRBV23-1 and TRBJ2-7; D ambiguous. TRBV23-1 is labeled an ORF, and its function is uncertain. Trimming took 3 bases from V and 5 from J, leaving 8 bases between them. The length of the CDR3 is 12 residues.

The genes are TRBV5-1 and TRBJ1-2, with 7 bases aligning to TRBD1. This CDR3 is 14 amino acids long. The germline V gene has CDR1 SGHRS and CDR2 YFSETQ. J lost 0 bases, V lost 4 bases, and 3 bases had no gene match. CDR3 residues: CASSRDSANYGYTF. CDR3 nucleotides: TGCGCCAGCAGCAGGGACAGTGCTAACTATGGCTACACCTTC.

The chain recombines TRBV6-5 with TRBJ1-5, with D unresolved. V lost 6 bases and J lost 0, with 9 bases in between. The CDR3 loop spans 14 amino acids. Germline assignment: CDR1 MNHEY and CDR2 SVGAGI. The CDR3 nucleotides read TGTGCCAGCAGGGCCCTATATAGCAATCAGCCCCAGCATTTT. Translated: CASRALYSNQPQHF.

J is TRBJ2-7 and V is TRBV5-3; D possibly matches TRBD1 or TRBD2 (5 bases each). TRBV5-3 is placed among ORFs of uncertain function. This CDR3 is built from 15 residues. Trimming removed 4 bases from V and 6 bases from J, with 20 bases in between. The CDR3: CARSPDEIGAAEQYF. The CDR3 DNA follows: TGTGCCAGAAGCCCTGACGAGATCGGGGCCGCCGAGCAGTACTTC.

The chain recombines TRBV28 with TRBJ2-6; no clear D gene. CDR1 MDHEN and CDR2 SYDVKM come from the germline V gene. This CDR3 contains 16 residues. The V end was cut by 5 bases, the J end by 3 bases, with 14 bases between. The CDR3 loop is CASSLPRQDGANVLTF. The CDR3 DNA reads TGTGCCAGCAGTCTCCCCAGGCAAGATGGGGCCAACGTCCTGACTTTC.

V is TRBV4-1 and J is TRBJ1-1; D is uncertain. Germline CDR1 is MGHRA and CDR2 is YSYEKL. The CDR3 contains 12 residues. Trimming removed 4 bases from V and 4 bases from J, with 7 bases in between. The CDR3 coding sequence is TGCGCCAGCAGCCCCTTGGGCACTGAAGCTTTCTTT. Protein sequence: CASSPLGTEAFF.

This clone was observed a handful of times. The gene calls are TRBV6-5 and TRBJ2-7; D ambiguous. The CDR3 consists of 15 residues. Trimming stripped 6 bases from V and 3 bases from J, with 18 bases between. Germline CDR1 reads MNHEY; CDR2 reads SVGAGI. CDR3 in amino acids: CASRAMAAAFYEQYF. Written as DNA, the CDR3 is TGTGCCAGCAGGGCGATGGCCGCCGCCTTCTACGAGCAGTACTTC.

The V gene is TRBV6-6, the J gene TRBJ1-1; 7 bases match TRBD1. Germline CDR1 and CDR2: MNHNY and SVGAGI (reference sequence). The V gene end was trimmed by 8 bases and the J gene end by 0 bases; junction bases not matched to a gene: 3. This CDR3 region has 13 residues. Here the CDR3 reads CASDTGVNTEAFF. The CDR3 DNA reads TGTGCCAGCGATACAGGGGTGAACACTGAAGCTTTCTTT.

V gene TRBV2 combines with J gene TRBJ1-6, with unresolved D. The CDR3 consists of 17 residues. CDR1 is SNHLY, CDR2 FYNNEI, per germline. V was clipped by 4 bases and J by 9 bases, with 22 bases between them. The chain's CDR3 is CASSGRYPRVGSSPLHF. The CDR3, as DNA: TGTGCCAGCAGTGGACGATACCCGAGGGTCGGTAGTTCACCCCTCCACTTT.

The J gene is TRBJ1-1, the V gene TRBV19; D ambiguous. This CDR3 is built from 15 residues. Germline V gene sequence: CDR1 LNHDA, CDR2 SQIVND (reference sequence). V lost 3 bases to trimming and J lost 1 base, with 12 bases between them. The CDR3 DNA reads as TGTGCCAGTAGTATTCGGACGGACCGGAACACTGAAGCTTTCTTT. Translation: CASSIRTDRNTEAFF.

This clone occurred once. Here the CDR3 reads CASSPPRGEQYF. The CDR3 bases are TGCGCCAGCAGCCCCCCCAGGGGCGAGCAGTACTTC. The rearrangement joins TRBV4-3 to TRBJ2-7; D might be TRBD1 (6 bases). The length of the CDR3 is 12 residues. Germline CDR1 and CDR2: LGHNA and YSLEER. V lost 4 bases and J 6 bases, leaving 10 bases between the germline ends.

The chain recombines TRBV27 with TRBJ1-1; possibly TRBD1 for D (5 bases). With 1 base removed from V and 3 bases from J, the gap between germline ends came to 12 bases. CDR1 and CDR2 from the germline V gene are MNHEY and SMNVEV (reference sequence). There are 15 residues in the CDR3. CDR3 in amino acids: CASSLFGGADTEAFF. In DNA form, the CDR3 reads TGTGCCAGCAGTTTATTTGGAGGGGCGGACACTGAAGCTTTCTTT.

This chain joins TRBV2 and TRBJ2-1; no clear D gene. Germline CDR1 and CDR2: SNHLY and FYNNEI. V was trimmed by 10 bases and J by 6 bases, leaving 13 bases between them. The CDR3 contains 12 residues. The CDR3 here is CATETLGNEQFF. In nucleotides, the CDR3 is TGTGCCACCGAGACGCTGGGCAATGAGCAGTTCTTC.

The chain joins TRBV2 to TRBJ1-4, with 9 positions matching TRBD1. The CDR3 totals 13 residues. After removal of 7 bases from V and 7 bases from J, the junction contained 4 bases not matched to a gene. Germline values: CDR1 SNHLY, CDR2 FYNNEI. The CDR3 nucleotides are TGTGCCAGCACCCGGGACAGGGTTGAAAAACTGTTTTTT. Amino acids: CASTRDRVEKLFF.

The CDR3 nucleotides read TGTGCCACCAGCAGAGATCTTGTTGCAGCTAACTATGGCTACACCTTC. This translates into CATSRDLVAANYGYTF. This chain connects TRBV15 to TRBJ1-2; D unclear. The CDR3 is 16 amino acids. V lost 0 bases and J 0 bases, leaving 11 bases between the germline ends. The V gene's germline CDR1 is LNHNV and CDR2 YYDKDF (reference sequence).

The V gene is TRBV7-7, the J gene TRBJ1-1, with 7 bases fitting TRBD1. The V gene end was trimmed by 5 bases and the J gene end by 13 bases; junction bases not matched to a gene: 1. The germline CDR1 and CDR2 sequences are SSHAT and FNYEAQ (reference sequence). The CDR3 length is 9 residues. The CDR3 loop is CASSAGGFF. The CDR3 nucleotides read TGTGCCAGCAGCGCAGGGGGTTTCTTT.

This clone was counted a single time. The V call is TRBV30, the J call TRBJ2-7; 10 nucleotides agree with TRBD2. Near its end, the DNA agrees better with TRBJ2-5, so the J call may be wrong. This CDR3 spans 13 amino acids. Germline assignment: CDR1 GTSNPN and CDR2 SVGIG (reference sequence). This chain's CDR3 is CAWLAGAQETQYF. The CDR3 region has the DNA TGTGCCTGGCTAGCGGGGGCTCAGGAGACCCAGTACTTC.

V is TRBV28 and J is TRBJ2-5; tentative D call: TRBD1 (5 bases). There are 14 residues in the CDR3. Between the trimmed V and J ends, which lost 4 bases and 0 bases, there was a span of 9 bases. Germline CDR1 reads MDHEN; CDR2 reads SYDVKM. CDR3 protein: CASSSRQYQETQYF. CDR3 bases: TGTGCCAGCAGTTCTAGACAGTACCAAGAGACCCAGTACTTC.

Here the CDR3 reads CASSTSESTDTQYF. CDR3 nucleotide sequence: TGTGCCAGCAGTACTAGCGAGAGCACAGATACGCAGTATTTT. The chain uses TRBV4-2 and TRBJ2-3; 7 positions match TRBD2. This CDR3 region has 14 residues. Germline-derived CDR1 and CDR2 are LGHNA and YNFKEQ. V lost 6 bases to trimming and J lost 0 bases; unmatched junction nucleotides: 3.

This chain connects TRBV9 to TRBJ1-4, with a weak D call TRBD1 (6 bases). V was cut by 2 bases and J by 7 bases, with 12 bases left in between. The CDR3 contains 14 residues. Germline assignment: CDR1 SGDLS and CDR2 YYNGEE. This chain's CDR3 is CASSVSPGVEKLFF. CDR3 coding DNA: TGTGCCAGCAGCGTCTCGCCAGGGGTTGAAAAACTGTTTTTT. The full variable domain, in which reference TRBV9 and TRBJ1-4 provide the parts outside the CDR3, is DSGVTQTPKHLITATGQRVTLRCSPRSGDLSVYWYQQSLDQGLQFLIQYYNGEERAKGNILERFSAQQFPDLHSELNLSSLELGDSALYFCASSVSPGVEKLFFGSGTQLSVL.